A selection of T cell receptor beta chains follows, all from one sample in a study of cytomegalovirus exposure and HLA in healthy donors. Sequencing used immunoSEQ multiplex PCR; TCRdb keeps in-frame clones, though not all of them. Counted here are about 170,000 clones, roughly 70% occurring once; the ten biggest clones make up approximately 5.1%. The specimen sequenced was PBMCs. The receptor set was obtained from a woman younger than 30 in good health and CMV-seropositive. Both conserved end residues are part of each CDR3. A D gene is named only where the DNA matches it firmly. A clone size is listed for some rows: how often the clone was seen (once, few, many), or a class if it is expanded.

d_call	v_call	j_call	clone_size	cdr3_nt	cdr3_aa
NA	TRBV5-6	TRBJ2-7	NA	TGTGCCAGCAGCTTGGTGGCTTTCCGCGAGCAGTACTTC	CASSLVAFREQYF
TRBD2	TRBV5-1	TRBJ2-5	NA	TGCGCCAGCAGCTTGGTGCCGGGGGGGGTGGAGACCCAGTACTTC	CASSLVPGGVETQYF
NA	TRBV11-3	TRBJ2-1	NA	TGTGCCAGCAGCTCCGGGACTCGGGCTTATGAGCAGTTCTTC	CASSSGTRAYEQFF
NA	TRBV5-6	TRBJ2-7	NA	TGTGCCAGCAGCTTTGAAGGGGGAGGGACCCACGAGCAGTACTTC	CASSFEGGGTHEQYF
NA	TRBV9	TRBJ1-6	NA	TGTGCCAGCAGCGTAGGGGGGGGGTCACCCCTCCACTTT	CASSVGGGSPLHF
TRBD1	TRBV30	TRBJ1-6	NA	TGTGCCTGGAGGCGGGACAGGGGCGGATCACCCCTCCACTTT	CAWRRDRGGSPLHF
TRBD2	TRBV27	TRBJ2-7	NA	TGTGCCAGCAGACTATTGACTAGCGGGGGCTACGAGCAGTACTTC	CASRLLTSGGYEQYF
NA	TRBV6-5	TRBJ1-2	few	TGTGCCAGCAGCCGCGCATCCGGGAACTATGGCTACACCTTC	CASSRASGNYGYTF
NA	TRBV7-2	TRBJ2-7	once	TGTGCCAGCAGCTTACAGGGGATCTCCTACGAGCAGTACTTC	CASSLQGISYEQYF
TRBD2	TRBV5-6	TRBJ2-7	NA	TGTGCCAGCAGTCCGGGGGGTTACGAGCAGTACTTC	CASSPGGYEQYF
NA	TRBV7-9	TRBJ2-3	NA	TGTGCCAGCAGCCCTCCCAGGGCGACGAGCACAGATACGCAGTATTTT	CASSPPRATSTDTQYF
TRBD1	TRBV2	TRBJ2-7	NA	TGTGCCAGCCGCCGGGACAGGGTAAACGAGCAGTACTTC	CASRRDRVNEQYF
NA	TRBV28	TRBJ1-1	NA	TGTGCCAGCAGTTTATCCCAGGTCGGCGAAGCTTTCTTT	CASSLSQVGEAFF
NA	TRBV7-8	TRBJ2-7	few	TGTGCCAGCAGCTTAGTCCGGAATGAGGTTTGTAAGCAGTACTTC	CASSLVRNEVCKQYF
TRBD2	TRBV27	TRBJ2-3	NA	TGTGCCAGCATCCGGAGCGGGGCTGCCACAGATACGCAGTATTTT	CASIRSGAATDTQYF
NA	TRBV5-5	TRBJ1-1	NA	TGTGCCAGCAGCCAGACAGGTGAGAACACTGAAGCTTTCTTT	CASSQTGENTEAFF
NA	TRBV7-8	TRBJ2-3	NA	TGTGCCAGCAGCTTACTAAGCGGCACAGATACGCAGTATTTT	CASSLLSGTDTQYF
NA	TRBV7-9	TRBJ2-5	NA	TGTGCCAGCAGCTTGGGTAGAGGTTCTGGTGAGACCCAGTACTTC	CASSLGRGSGETQYF
TRBD2	TRBV7-2	TRBJ2-7	NA	TGTGCCAGCCAGCTGGGGGGGTTTCCCTCCTACGAGCAGTACTTC	CASQLGGFPSYEQYF
NA	TRBV7-8	TRBJ2-3	once	TGTGCCAGCAGCTACAGGGTTGGCACAGATACGCAGTATTTT	CASSYRVGTDTQYF
TRBD2	TRBV9	TRBJ2-3	NA	TGTGCCAGCAGCGTAGGGCTAGCGGGGCGGTCAAAGTATTTT	CASSVGLAGRSKYF
NA	TRBV5-4	TRBJ2-7	NA	TGTGCCAGCAGCTTACAGGGCGACGAGCAGTACTTC	CASSLQGDEQYF
NA	TRBV5-6	TRBJ2-3	NA	TGTGCCAGCAGCTTCAGGGTTGATACGCAGTATTTT	CASSFRVDTQYF
NA	TRBV19	TRBJ2-7	few	TGTGCCAGTAGTACCCGACAAGAAGGCTACGAGCAGTACTTC	CASSTRQEGYEQYF
NA	TRBV19	TRBJ1-5	NA	TGTGCCAGTAGTATAGATGATCTTCCCCGGGGAGGTAGCAATCAGCCCCAGCATTTT	CASSIDDLPRGGSNQPQHF
NA	TRBV30	TRBJ1-2	NA	TGTGCCTGGAGTGTAGGGGGTACGGGTGGCTACACCTTC	CAWSVGGTGGYTF
NA	TRBV5-8	TRBJ1-6	NA	TGTGCCAGCAGCCGTCGAGTCACCACCTATAATTCACCCCTCCACTTT	CASSRRVTTYNSPLHF
NA	TRBV2	TRBJ1-2	NA	TGTGCCAGCAGCATCACAGGGTTGAGCGATGGCTACACCTTC	CASSITGLSDGYTF
NA	TRBV7-9	TRBJ1-1	once	TGTTCCAGCACCCCGGGAAGGAACACTGAAGCTTTCTTT	CSSTPGRNTEAFF
NA	TRBV6-1	TRBJ2-5	NA	TGTGCCAGCAGTGAAGTGGGGGCGGCCCCTCAAGAGACCCAGTACTTC	CASSEVGAAPQETQYF
TRBD1	TRBV11-2	TRBJ2-3	few	TGTGCCAGCAGCTTAGTGGGCAGGGGGAGCACAGATACGCAGTATTTT	CASSLVGRGSTDTQYF
NA	TRBV4-3	TRBJ1-3	few	TGCGCCAGCAGCCCAGTTGCAGACAGTATAGGAAACACCATATATTTT	CASSPVADSIGNTIYF
NA	TRBV5-4	TRBJ1-1	NA	TGTGCCAGCAGCTTTAACACAGGCTACACTGAAGCTTTCTTT	CASSFNTGYTEAFF
NA	TRBV27	TRBJ1-6	NA	TGTGCCAGCAGTCCCCTCCGGGGACACTTAACCTATAATTCACCCCTCCACTTT	CASSPLRGHLTYNSPLHF
TRBD1	TRBV9	TRBJ1-4	NA	TGTGCCAGCAGCGTCTCCGGGACAGCGGTTGAAAAACTGTTTTTT	CASSVSGTAVEKLFF